Listed below are T cell receptor beta chains from one sample, sequenced in a study of response to subunit inactivated influenza vaccine. MiXCR was run by TCRdb on the RT-PCR reads, yielding one entry per CDR3 protein. Of 530,000 or so distinct CDR3 sequences detected, roughly 25% appear once; the ten largest clones hold under 2.5%. The starting material was CD4+ T cells sorted from PBMCs, obtained about 5 days after vaccination. Receptors were obtained from a man between 45 and 60 years old who received an inactivated influenza vaccine. Each CDR3 is given with its conserved first and last residue. The D gene is left open where the match is weak. Expanded clones get a size class; other rows say once, few or many, or leave the size out.

clone_size	d_call	v_call	j_call	cdr3_aa	cdr3_nt
-	TRBD2	TRBV18	TRBJ2-2	CASSPAGATLLPTGELFF	TGTGCCAGCTCACCAGCGGGAGCAACTCTACTCCCCACCGGGGAGCTGTTTTTT
-	TRBD2	TRBV6-1	TRBJ2-2	CASSRTHLAGGTGELFF	TGTGCCAGCAGCCGTACCCACCTAGCGGGAGGTACCGGGGAGCTGTTTTTT
-	-	TRBV7-2	TRBJ2-7	CASSPFGMGGTYEQYF	TGTGCCAGCAGCCCTTTTGGGATGGGGGGAACCTACGAGCAGTACTTC
many	-	TRBV24-1	TRBJ2-1	CATSDTWGGRSSYNEQFF	TGTGCCACCAGTGATACGTGGGGCGGAAGAAGCTCCTACAATGAGCAGTTCTTC
-	-	TRBV6-2/TRBV6-3	TRBJ2-3	CASSYSKRRSTDTQYF	TGTGCCAGCAGTTACTCGAAGAGGAGGAGCACAGATACGCAGTATTTT
few	TRBD2	TRBV3-1	TRBJ2-3	CASSRTGLSTDTQYF	TGTGCCAGCAGCCGGACGGGACTATCCACAGATACGCAGTATTTT
-	-	TRBV12-3/TRBV12-4	TRBJ1-4	CASSLFHVGELFF	TGTGCCAGCAGTTTATTCCATGTCGGAGAACTGTTTTTT
few	-	TRBV12-3/TRBV12-4	TRBJ1-5	CARKGKGPQPQHF	TGTGCCAGGAAAGGTAAGGGGCCACAGCCCCAGCATTTT
-	-	TRBV25-1	TRBJ2-1	CASSGTRGPKDEQFF	TGTGCCAGCAGTGGGACCAGGGGACCGAAGGATGAGCAGTTCTTC
-	TRBD2	TRBV6-6	TRBJ2-3	CASILAVTDTQYF	TGTGCCAGCATACTAGCGGTCACAGATACGCAGTATTTT
few	-	TRBV5-1	TRBJ2-5	CASSPGSETQYF	TGCGCCAGCAGCCCCGGGTCAGAGACCCAGTACTTC
-	-	TRBV18	TRBJ2-2	CASSPRQTGELFF	TGTGCCAGCTCACCACGGCAAACCGGGGAGCTGTTTTTT
few	-	TRBV20-1	TRBJ2-2	CSASPRTATTGELFF	TGCAGTGCTAGCCCACGGACAGCTACCACCGGGGAGCTGTTTTTT
few	-	TRBV20-1	TRBJ1-5	CSARVGQWVMPQHF	TGCAGTGCTAGAGTAGGTCAGTGGGTTATGCCCCAGCATTTT
once	TRBD2	TRBV20-1	TRBJ2-7	CSARDQSGGAGEQYF	TGCAGTGCTAGAGATCAAAGCGGGGGGGCGGGTGAGCAGTACTTC
few	TRBD1	TRBV27	TRBJ2-7	CASSLSRQGRSYEQYF	TGTGCCAGCAGTTTATCCAGACAGGGGAGGTCCTACGAGCAGTACTTC
-	-	TRBV5-1	TRBJ2-1	CASSFQGRPRLTSSYNEQFF	TGCGCCAGCAGCTTCCAGGGGAGGCCACGCCTAACGAGCTCCTACAATGAGCAGTTCTTC
-	TRBD1	TRBV28	TRBJ1-1	CASTGTGGPNTEAFF	TGTGCCAGCACCGGGACAGGGGGCCCGAACACTGAAGCTTTCTTT